This paragraph reports one TCR beta chain. It lacks a known antigen. No much larger clonotype is one base removed from it; base qualities were not supplied. Library method: the immunoSEQ multiplex PCR assay. The multiplex PCR relied on a mix of 60 forward primers for TCR Vbeta segments and 13 reverse primers for TCR Jbeta segments. The CDR3 region of rearranged TCR beta genes was amplified from genomic DNA with a multiplex PCR assay. The amplified TCR beta libraries were sequenced on the Illumina HiSeq System as 87-base-pair reads. In the source study's methods: In a later analysis, approximately 74 million unique TCR beta chains were counted across the 650 to 700 repertoires, and approximately 9.9 million of these chains were shared by at least two donors. To remove PCR and sequencing errors, raw reads were error-corrected and collapsed into unique sequences using a nearest-neighbor algorithm that merged closely related sequences. CDR3 sequences were aligned to IMGT reference sequences to assign V, D and J gene segments. For a sequence to be retained, a match of at least six nucleotides was required to both a V gene segment and a J gene segment. Rearrangements were called productive when the CDR3 lacked stop codons and stayed in frame with V and J; all others were non-productive. CDR3 was defined according to IMGT convention as the region running from the second conserved V-encoded cysteine to the conserved J-encoded phenylalanine. The earlier analysis of fewer than 750 of the donors excluded sequences that lacked an unambiguous match to a single V gene segment. In an earlier analysis of 587 of the donors, a V segment was called functional when productive rearrangements were above 56.7%, and segregating when the standard deviation between donors exceeded 5%. To diagnose cytomegalovirus status from the catalog of TCR beta chain sequences, a statistical classification framework was built. A later analysis assigned V and J genes by comparing TCR nucleotide sequences with IMGT/GENE-DB human TR gene sequences. The TCRdist pipeline was used in a later analysis to assign CDR3 sequences and most-parsimonious VDJ recombination scenarios. In a later analysis, each TCR beta chain was defined by its CDR3 amino acid sequence together with its V-gene family, and reads lacking a unique V-gene family were excluded. A later analysis removed 592 highly shared, low-generation-probability nucleotide sequences to deal with suspected cross-contamination and a sequencing artifact. For each public chain, a later analysis derived a clonal expansion index from normalized ranks of inferred template counts within each repertoire. In a later analysis, generation probabilities were computed using a VDJ recombination model fitted to out-of-frame rearrangements, and the results were checked against IGoR. Hypergeometric tests were used in a later analysis to score TCR-TCR, TCR-HLA and TCR-CMV co-occurrence, with a repertoire-size bias correction applied to the TCR pairs. To estimate false discovery rates, a later analysis permuted the HLA or CMV assignments 20 times. In a later analysis, co-occurring TCRs were grouped using DBSCAN, with TCRdist sequence similarity added in when clustering inside HLA-allele-positive subsets. Repertoires with fewer than 30,000 or more than 120,000 public chains were left out of co-occurrence clustering, as were five repertoires with anomalous nucleotide sharing. Imported from immuneACCESS, the table was reduced by TCRdb to in-frame sequences with V and J called. These copies leave out some clones; in studies compared against another copy, an unresolved V gene accounts for under half, and the cause of the remainder is not known. That table furnishes V, J and clone size, whereas the DNA furnished D and trimming. The sample records 80,000 or so clones, about 70% of which are singletons. The ten largest clones add up to around an eighth of the sample.

The source of the sample is a study of cytomegalovirus exposure and HLA in healthy donors (dated by TCRdb to 2016 to 2017). Describing the broader study: In an earlier analysis of approximately 640 of the donors, under 300 Gb of sequence data and some 100 million unique TCR beta sequences from 150 million to 200 million T cells were reported. Roughly 300 gigabases of sequencing data and tens of millions of unique TCR sequences were included in an early release covering around 600 HLA-typed donors. The T cell repertoires of 700 or so subjects were profiled by immunosequencing and related to cytomegalovirus serostatus. An earlier analysis of 500 to 750 of the donors applied high-throughput TCR beta sequencing to assess whether each TCR beta V gene segment acted as functional or pseudogenic. HLA typing included class I and class II loci at four-digit resolution. About five DR-DQ haplotypes were treated as single units for association and clustering because of strong linkage in the cohort. All discovery cohort repertoires had been generated on a single sequencing platform. The aim of the study was to test whether cataloging public T cell receptors could identify signatures of past pathogen exposure. Donor age, sex, ethnicity and CMV serostatus were collected together with the repertoire data. In the later analysis, no new phenotypic data were used to find candidate immune exposures; instead, reliance was placed on TCR beta sequences and their occurrence across donors. The study combined high-throughput TCR immunosequencing, statistical association of individual TCRs with disease status, and machine learning to predict cytomegalovirus infection status. A separate validation cohort of about 110 different subjects was used in addition to the approximately 610-subject first cohort. The genetic ancestry cluster associated with self-reported Caucasian donors included around 76% of the 398 genotyped donors. Genome-wide SNP genotypes for about 60% of the 666 donors were used in a later genetic analysis, which treated that subset as a discovery cohort. On average, 235,054 unique TCR beta nucleotide sequences were sequenced per donor among roughly 430 genotyped donors of the cohort, with around 19% of those sequences being non-productive. In a later analysis, previously published TCR beta repertoires from some 640 donors were re-analyzed and high-resolution HLA genotyping was added so that TCR occurrence patterns could be studied. The number of typed donors differed by locus: about 629-630 for A, B, C, DRB1 and DQB1; approximately 520 for DQA1; 600 to 610 for DPA1; and some 470 for DPB1. What the work shows at the level of the full study, not this receptor alone: The cohort was sequenced for TCR beta chains only, and without alpha or paired-chain data the features that could be detected were limited. In a later analysis, HLA-associated TCR beta chains were found to be more clonally expanded and to have lower generation probabilities than equally common non-associated chains. Immune exposure information for the cohort was limited to CMV serostatus. A later analysis found that TCR association rates varied across HLA loci, with DRB1 alleles showing the most associated TCRs and HLA-C alleles the fewest. An association between a missense DCLRE1C variant and V-gene and J-gene trimming of TCR beta chains was found in a later genetic analysis and replicated in an independent cohort. Roughly uniform sequencing depth across donors was assumed in presence/absence analyses, although this assumption may not hold. Because HLA typing was unavailable for some donors at each locus, only the typed subset was used in association tests. A total of roughly 160 TCR beta chains were listed by the study as associated with cytomegalovirus. When HLA alleles, especially DR and DQ, strongly co-occurred, TCR associations were difficult to assign to individual alleles. Linkage disequilibrium might explain the correlated functional status among segregating V segments, but an unknown experimental factor could not be ruled out. It was suggested by the authors that the approach could potentially be generalized to other disease states and immunological phenotypes. A group of highly shared sequence variants was considered likely to be a technical artifact of the sequencing pipeline. Some IMGT-functional V segments, including TRBV6-2 and TRBV6-3, could not be distinguished by the 87-base-pair reads and were therefore excluded. In a later analysis, most CMV-associated TCR beta chains were found to appear HLA-restricted, with HLA associations seemingly driven largely by CMV exposure. A further reported finding was that TCR beta sequences accurately predicted the HLA-A and HLA-B alleles for most subjects in the first cohort. In a later genetic analysis, fewer N-insertions in productive TCRs were reported among donors in an Asian-associated ancestry cluster than the roughly 670-donor mean. A later analysis associated 17,000 or so TCR beta sequences with specific HLA alleles at a false discovery rate of 0.05. Three of the identified cytomegalovirus-associated TCR beta chains were confirmed in vitro to be specific for cytomegalovirus antigens. Broadly in line with IMGT annotations, most TCR beta V segments showed up in productive rearrangements about 87% or about 30% of the time in an earlier analysis of about 500 of the donors. Across donors, most TCR sequences were observed very rarely, whereas some public TCRs were present in many individuals. In both the original and validation cohorts, the classifier was reported to diagnose cytomegalovirus status with high specificity and sensitivity. Approximately 16 rarely observed V segments, including chromosome 9 orphons, were excluded from the earlier analysis of several hundred of the donors because counts were too low. In a later analysis, several top co-occurrence clusters were reported to appear linked to parvovirus B19, influenza, CMV and Epstein-Barr virus.

In total, fewer than 750 healthy bone marrow donors made up the cohort. At the time of sampling, all cohort members were nominally healthy, though unrecorded immune exposures were likely present. The donor tested CMV seropositive, placing the donor among the 289 seropositive members of the cohort. A peripheral blood sample was collected from each donor, and TCR beta sequencing was performed on peripheral blood mononuclear cells. Genomic DNA was extracted from the blood cell samples with the Qiagen DNeasy Blood Extraction Kit. The CDR3, from cysteine to phenylalanine, totals 14 residues. Only CDR3 DNA is held: 42 bases, read in frame from base 1. Ends trimmed: V by 1 base, J by 9 bases; bases unmatched to a gene: 5. The germline V gene provides CDR1 SGHVS and CDR2 FQNEAQ.

The chain is encoded by TRBV7-8 joined to TRBJ2-2, with 7 central nucleotides matching TRBD1. The origin of this receptor is a male donor in good health and CMV-seropositive. Input material: PBMCs. This receptor has the CDR3 CASSLGNRGRELFF. The DNA sequence reads TGTGCCAGCAGCTTAGGGAACAGGGGTAGGGAGCTGTTTTTT. With the portions outside the CDR3 filled from the reference TRBV7-8 and TRBJ2-2 genes, the complete variable region becomes GAGVSQSPRYKVAKRGQDVALRCDPISGHVSLFWYQQALGQGPEFLTYFQNEAQLDKSGLPSDRFFAERPEGSVSTLKIQRTQQEDSAVYLCASSLGNRGRELFFGEGSRLTVL.